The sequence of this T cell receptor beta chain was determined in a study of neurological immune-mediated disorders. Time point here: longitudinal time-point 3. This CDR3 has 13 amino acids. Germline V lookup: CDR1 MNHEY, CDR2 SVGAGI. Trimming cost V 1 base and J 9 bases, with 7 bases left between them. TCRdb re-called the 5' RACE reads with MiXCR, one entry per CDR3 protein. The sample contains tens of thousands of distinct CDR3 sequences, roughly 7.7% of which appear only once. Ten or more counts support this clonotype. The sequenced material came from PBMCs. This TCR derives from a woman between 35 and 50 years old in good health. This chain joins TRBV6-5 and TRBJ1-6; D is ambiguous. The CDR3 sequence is CASSYFGGSPLHF. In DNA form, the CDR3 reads TGTGCCAGCAGTTACTTTGGAGGTTCACCCCTCCACTTT.